This T cell receptor beta chain emerged from a study of CD8+ T cells in alopecia areata (dated by TCRdb to between 2018 and 2020). Background for the entire study: The treated patients, all with moderate-to-severe alopecia areata, were enrolled in an open-label pilot trial of oral tofacitinib given at 5 to 10 mg twice daily. Tofacitinib was given for 6 to 18 months, followed by 6 months of follow-up off drug to assess delayed response and recurrence. immunoSEQ multiplex PCR using 35 Vbeta forward primers and 13 Jbeta reverse primers was used to amplify TCRbeta CDR3 regions. In humans, TCRbeta sequencing was performed on scalp tissue and on sorted CD4+ and CD8+ peripheral blood T cells from healthy controls and from patients with patchy or totalis/universalis alopecia areata. RNA came from the PAXgene miRNA kit for fixed scalp, the miRNeasy kit for PBMCs, and the RNeasy kit for mouse skin. Scalp clonality was compared across normal scalp (n=4), patchy alopecia areata scalp (n=8), and alopecia totalis/universalis scalp (n=8). To study T cell clonal expansion in alopecia areata, the researchers applied high-throughput TCRbeta sequencing to both the C3H/HeJ mouse model and human patients. Patients on tofacitinib were biopsied at baseline and after 4 and 24 weeks of treatment, and several of the patients also had a later scalp biopsy. For the treated patients, the SALT score, which quantifies what percentage of scalp surface area is affected, served as the measure of disease severity.

The label giving this sample's treatment or condition can be read as: oral pan-JAK inhibitor, 5-10 mg twice daily. Lesional scalp punch biopsies and peripheral blood were obtained from alopecia areata patients. After PBMCs were isolated by density centrifugation and stained for CD3, CD4 and CD8, a FACSAria was used to sort CD4+ and CD8+ T cells. V ends up 4 bases short and J 2 bases short, with an unmatched junction base count of 5. The germline V gene sets CDR1 to SGHVS and CDR2 to FQNEAQ. Spanning cysteine to phenylalanine, the CDR3 consists of 16 amino acids. CDR3 DNA only is kept here, 48 bases in frame from base 1. Paper-wide results and their limitations: Tofacitinib significantly lowered scalp clonality and the number of expanded CD8+ clones among the top 100 scalp clones. Shared TCR sequences between patients were less evident than in mice, which may be partly attributable to HLA diversity in the patient population. Higher clonality and more expanded CD8+ clones were observed in lesional scalp than in normal scalp, particularly in alopecia totalis/universalis, a finding suggestive of antigenic drive. Because the treated cohort was small and had just a single nonresponder, larger studies are needed to establish links between baseline CD8+ expansion and response. During tofacitinib treatment, many expanded lesional clones stuck around in both scalp and blood, and this persistence may partly explain why relapse happens after treatment is stopped. Scalp TCR repertoire analysis is complicated because resident alphabeta T cells in normal human skin are also sequenced, whereas mouse skin is dominated by gammadelta T cells.

About this clone: The specificity of this receptor is unknown. No clone much larger than this one lies a single base away; base qualities are absent.

Library method: the immunoSEQ multiplex PCR assay. For TCR sequencing, RNA was extracted from every sample and reverse transcribed into cDNA to serve as template. SuperScript III was used for first-strand cDNA synthesis, primed with a 2:1 mix of oligo-dT and random hexamers. A synthetic immune receptor repertoire was used to gauge amplification bias, and whatever bias remained was removed computationally. Per the authors' processing: After raw reads were preprocessed to remove errors, the CDR3 was defined following IMGT conventions as running from the conserved cysteine to phenylalanine. Clonality was computed by normalizing Shannon entropy by log2 of the number of productive unique TCRs and subtracting the result from 1. CD4 or CD8 identity of scalp clones was inferred by cross-referencing scalp TCRbeta sequences with sorted blood CD4 and CD8 repertoires. The table was pulled from immuneACCESS by TCRdb, which kept in-frame rearrangements only. Such tables lose some clones; where checked, under half of the loss comes from unresolved V genes, and the rest has no known cause. V, J and clone size were drawn from that table, and D and trimming were deduced from the DNA. This sample is represented by roughly 100,000 clones; 60% of them were singletons. The ten biggest clones cover approximately 16% of the sample.

The sequence derives from a human donor with alopecia areata. The input for sequencing was CD8+ T cells sorted from blood, taken at approximately week 56, from a patient treated with tofacitinib. The chain uses TRBV7-8 and TRBJ2-3, with TRBD2 matching 11 junction bases. The base sequence is TGTGCCAGCAGCTCGGAACTAGCGGGAGTCACAGATACGCAGTATTTT. This yields the protein CASSSELAGVTDTQYF.